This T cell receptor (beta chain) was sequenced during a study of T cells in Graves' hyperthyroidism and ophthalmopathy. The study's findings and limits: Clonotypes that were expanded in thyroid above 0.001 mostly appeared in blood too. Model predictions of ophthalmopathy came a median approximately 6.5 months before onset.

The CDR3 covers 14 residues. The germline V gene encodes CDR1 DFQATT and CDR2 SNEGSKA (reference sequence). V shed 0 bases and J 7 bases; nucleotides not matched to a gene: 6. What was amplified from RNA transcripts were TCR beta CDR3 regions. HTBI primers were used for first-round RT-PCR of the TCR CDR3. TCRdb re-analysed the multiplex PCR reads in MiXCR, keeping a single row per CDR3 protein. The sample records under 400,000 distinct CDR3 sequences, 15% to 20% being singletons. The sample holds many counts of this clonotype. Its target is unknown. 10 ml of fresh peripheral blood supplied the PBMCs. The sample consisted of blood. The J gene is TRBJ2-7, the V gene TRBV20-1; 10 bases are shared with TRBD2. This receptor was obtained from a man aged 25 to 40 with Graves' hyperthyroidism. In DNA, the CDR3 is TGCAGTGCTAGAGAAGCGGGAGGGCCTCGGGAGCAGTACTTC. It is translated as CSAREAGGPREQYF.